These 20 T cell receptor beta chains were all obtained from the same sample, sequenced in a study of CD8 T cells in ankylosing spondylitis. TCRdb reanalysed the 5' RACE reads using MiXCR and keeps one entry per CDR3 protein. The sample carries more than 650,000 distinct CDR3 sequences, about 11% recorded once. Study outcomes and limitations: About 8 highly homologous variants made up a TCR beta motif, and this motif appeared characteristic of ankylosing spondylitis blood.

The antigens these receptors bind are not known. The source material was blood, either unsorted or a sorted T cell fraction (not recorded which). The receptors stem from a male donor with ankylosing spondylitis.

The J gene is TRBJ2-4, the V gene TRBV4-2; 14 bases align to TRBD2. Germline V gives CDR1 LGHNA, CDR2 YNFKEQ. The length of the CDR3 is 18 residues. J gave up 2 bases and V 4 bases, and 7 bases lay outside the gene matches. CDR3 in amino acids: CASSRTSGRHISKNIQYF. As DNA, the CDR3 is TGTGCCAGCAGCCGGACTAGCGGGAGGCATATCTCCAAAAACATTCAGTACTTC.

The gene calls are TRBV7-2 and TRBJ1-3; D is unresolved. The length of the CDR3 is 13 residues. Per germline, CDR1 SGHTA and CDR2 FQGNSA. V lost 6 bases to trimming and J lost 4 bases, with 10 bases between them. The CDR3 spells CASRERAGNTIYF. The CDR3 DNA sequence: TGTGCCAGCAGGGAAAGGGCAGGAAACACCATATATTTT. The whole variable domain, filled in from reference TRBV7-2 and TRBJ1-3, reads GAGVSQSPSNKVTEKGKDVELRCDPISGHTALYWYRQSLGQGLEFLIYFQGNSAPDKSGLPSDRFSAERTGGSVSTLTIQRTQQEDSAVYLCASRERAGNTIYFGEGSWLTVV.

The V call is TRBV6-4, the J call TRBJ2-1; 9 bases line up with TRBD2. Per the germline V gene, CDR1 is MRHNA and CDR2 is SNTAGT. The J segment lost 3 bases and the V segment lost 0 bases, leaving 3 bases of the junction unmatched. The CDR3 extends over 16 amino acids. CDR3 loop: CASSDSIAGDYNEQFF. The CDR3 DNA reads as TGTGCCAGCAGTGACTCGATAGCGGGGGACTACAATGAGCAGTTCTTC.

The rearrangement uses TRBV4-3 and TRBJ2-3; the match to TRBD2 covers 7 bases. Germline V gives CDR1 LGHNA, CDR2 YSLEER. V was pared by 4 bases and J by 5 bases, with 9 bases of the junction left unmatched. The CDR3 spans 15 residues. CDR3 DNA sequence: TGCGCCAGCAGCCTCCTCACCGGGAGGAGAGATACGCAGTATTTT. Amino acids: CASSLLTGRRDTQYF.

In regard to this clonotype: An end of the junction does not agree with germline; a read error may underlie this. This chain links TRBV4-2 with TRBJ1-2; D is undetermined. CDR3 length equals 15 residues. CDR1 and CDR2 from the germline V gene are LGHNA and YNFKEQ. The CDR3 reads CASSQGYSDHYGYSF. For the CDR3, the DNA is TGTGCCAGCAGCCAAGGTTACAGCGACCACTATGGCTACTCCTTC.

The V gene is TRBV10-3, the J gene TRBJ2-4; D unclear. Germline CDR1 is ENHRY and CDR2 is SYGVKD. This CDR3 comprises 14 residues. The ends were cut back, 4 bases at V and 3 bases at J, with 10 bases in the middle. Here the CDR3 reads CAISGTRSKNIQYF. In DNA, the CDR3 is TGTGCCATCAGTGGGACCCGGAGCAAAAACATTCAGTACTTC.

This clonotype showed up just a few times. CDR3 residues: CASSFVGVVNTEAFF. In nucleotides, the CDR3 is TGTGCCAGCAGTTTTGTGGGTGTAGTGAACACTGAAGCTTTCTTT. The gene calls are TRBV28 and TRBJ1-1; D is unclear. The CDR3 is 15 amino acids. Trimming stripped 3 bases from V and 0 bases from J, with 11 bases between. CDR1 MDHEN and CDR2 SYDVKM come from the germline V gene.

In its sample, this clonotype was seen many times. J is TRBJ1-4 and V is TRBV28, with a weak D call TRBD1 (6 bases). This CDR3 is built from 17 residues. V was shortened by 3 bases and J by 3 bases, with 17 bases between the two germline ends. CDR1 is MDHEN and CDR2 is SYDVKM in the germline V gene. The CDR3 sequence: CASSLTLGGRSNEKLFF. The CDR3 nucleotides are TGTGCCAGCAGTTTGACCCTCGGGGGGCGGTCTAATGAAAAACTGTTTTTT.

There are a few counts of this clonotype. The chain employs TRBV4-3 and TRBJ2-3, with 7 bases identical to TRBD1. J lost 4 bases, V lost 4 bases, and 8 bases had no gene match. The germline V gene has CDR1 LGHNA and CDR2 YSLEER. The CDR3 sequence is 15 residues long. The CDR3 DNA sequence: TGCGCCAGCAGCCTACAGACAGGGCCCTCAGATACGCAGTATTTT. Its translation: CASSLQTGPSDTQYF.

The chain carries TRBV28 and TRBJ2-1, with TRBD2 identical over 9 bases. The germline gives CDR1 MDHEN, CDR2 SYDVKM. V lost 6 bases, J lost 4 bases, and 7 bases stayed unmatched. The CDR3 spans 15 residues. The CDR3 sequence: CASSPGTSLYNEQFF. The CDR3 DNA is TGTGCCAGCAGCCCCGGGACTAGCTTGTACAATGAGCAGTTCTTC.

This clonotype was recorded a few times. The DNA of the CDR3 is TGTGCCAGCAGAGACAATACCTACGAGCAGTACTTC. It is translated as CASRDNTYEQYF. V usage is TRBV25-1 and J usage is TRBJ2-7; D is undetermined. V was cut by 6 bases and J by 2 bases, with 8 bases left in between. The CDR3 contains 12 residues. Germline CDR1 is MGHDK and CDR2 is SYGVNS.

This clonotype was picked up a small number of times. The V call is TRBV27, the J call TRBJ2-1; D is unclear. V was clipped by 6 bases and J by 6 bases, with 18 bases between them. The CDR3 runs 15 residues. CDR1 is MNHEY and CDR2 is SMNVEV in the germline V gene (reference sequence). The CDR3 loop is CASSPLIVFGNEQFF. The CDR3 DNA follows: TGTGCCAGCAGCCCCTTGATAGTTTTTGGCAATGAGCAGTTCTTC.

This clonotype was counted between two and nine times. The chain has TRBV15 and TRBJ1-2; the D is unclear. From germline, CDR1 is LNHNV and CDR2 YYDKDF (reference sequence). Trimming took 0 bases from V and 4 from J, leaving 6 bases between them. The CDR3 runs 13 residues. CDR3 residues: CATSRDRLYGYTF. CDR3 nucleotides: TGTGCCACCAGCAGAGACAGGCTCTATGGCTACACCTTC.

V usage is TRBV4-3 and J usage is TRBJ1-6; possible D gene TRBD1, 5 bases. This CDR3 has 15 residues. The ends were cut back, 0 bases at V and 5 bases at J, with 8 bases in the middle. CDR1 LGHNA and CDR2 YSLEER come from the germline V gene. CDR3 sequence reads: CASSQDDRDNSPLHF. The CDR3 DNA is TGCGCCAGCAGCCAAGACGACAGAGATAATTCACCCCTCCACTTT.

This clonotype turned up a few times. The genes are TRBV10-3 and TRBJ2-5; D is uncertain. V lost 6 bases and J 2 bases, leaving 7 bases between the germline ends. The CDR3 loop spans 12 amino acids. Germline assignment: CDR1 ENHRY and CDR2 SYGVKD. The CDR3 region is CAISRVQETQYF. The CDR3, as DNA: TGTGCCATCAGCCGGGTACAAGAGACCCAGTACTTC.

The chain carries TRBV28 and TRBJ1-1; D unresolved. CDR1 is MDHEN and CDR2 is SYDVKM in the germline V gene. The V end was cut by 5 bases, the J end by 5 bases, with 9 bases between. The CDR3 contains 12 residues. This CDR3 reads CASSPLVTEAFF. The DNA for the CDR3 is TGTGCCAGCAGTCCCCTCGTGACTGAAGCTTTCTTT.

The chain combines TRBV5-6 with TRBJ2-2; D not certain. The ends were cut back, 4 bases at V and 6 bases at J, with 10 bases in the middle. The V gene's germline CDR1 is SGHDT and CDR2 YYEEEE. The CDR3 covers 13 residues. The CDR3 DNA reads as TGTGCCAGCAGCCCCCCGGGCCCCGGGGAGCTGTTTTTT. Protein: CASSPPGPGELFF. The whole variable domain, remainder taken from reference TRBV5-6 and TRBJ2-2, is DAGVTQSPTHLIKTRGQQVTLRCSPKSGHDTVSWYQQALGQGPQFIFQYYEEEERQRGNFPDRFSGHQFPNYSSELNVNALLLGDSALYLCASSPPGPGELFFGEGSRLTVL.

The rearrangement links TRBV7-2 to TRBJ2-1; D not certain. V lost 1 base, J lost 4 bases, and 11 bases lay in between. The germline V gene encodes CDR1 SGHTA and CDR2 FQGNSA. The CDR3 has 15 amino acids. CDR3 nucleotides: TGTGCCAGCAGCTTAGGCCCCCTAACTTACAATGAGCAGTTCTTC. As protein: CASSLGPLTYNEQFF.

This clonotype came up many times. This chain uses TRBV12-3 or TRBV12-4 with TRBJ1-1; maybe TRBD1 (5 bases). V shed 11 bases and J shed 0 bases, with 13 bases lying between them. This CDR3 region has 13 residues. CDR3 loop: CACSGPVNTEAFF. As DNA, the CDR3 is TGTGCCTGCTCGGGACCGGTGAACACTGAAGCTTTCTTT.

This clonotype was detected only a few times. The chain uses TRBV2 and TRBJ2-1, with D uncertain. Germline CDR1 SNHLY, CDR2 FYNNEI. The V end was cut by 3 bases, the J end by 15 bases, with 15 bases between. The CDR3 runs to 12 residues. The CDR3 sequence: CASSDNLRSGFF. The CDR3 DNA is TGTGCCAGCAGTGATAACCTTCGAAGTGGGTTCTTC.